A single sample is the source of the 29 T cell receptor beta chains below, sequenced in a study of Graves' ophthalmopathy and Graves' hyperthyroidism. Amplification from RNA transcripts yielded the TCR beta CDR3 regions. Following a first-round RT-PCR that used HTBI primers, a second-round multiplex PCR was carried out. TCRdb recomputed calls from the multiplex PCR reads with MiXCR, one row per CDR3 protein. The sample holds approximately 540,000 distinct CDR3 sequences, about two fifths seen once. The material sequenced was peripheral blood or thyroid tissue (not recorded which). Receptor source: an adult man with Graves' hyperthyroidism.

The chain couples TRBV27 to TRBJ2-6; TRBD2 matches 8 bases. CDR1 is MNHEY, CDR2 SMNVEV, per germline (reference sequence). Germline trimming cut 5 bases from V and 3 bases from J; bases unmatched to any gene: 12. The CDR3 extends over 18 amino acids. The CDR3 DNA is TGTGCCAGCAGTAGGGGTTCAGCGGGAGTGGGTGGGGCCAACGTCCTGACTTTC. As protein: CASSRGSAGVGGANVLTF.

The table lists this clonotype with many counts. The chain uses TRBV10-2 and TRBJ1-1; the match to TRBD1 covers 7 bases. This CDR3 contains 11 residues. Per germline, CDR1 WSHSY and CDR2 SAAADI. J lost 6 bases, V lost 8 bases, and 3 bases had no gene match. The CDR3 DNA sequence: TGCGCCAGCGGTAGGGGGCCTGAAGCTTTCTTT. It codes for CASGRGPEAFF.

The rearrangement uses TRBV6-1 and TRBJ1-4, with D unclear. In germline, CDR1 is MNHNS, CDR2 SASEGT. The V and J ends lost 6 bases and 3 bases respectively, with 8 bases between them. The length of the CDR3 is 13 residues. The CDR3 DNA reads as TGTGCCAGCAGGGAGAGACCTAATGAAAAACTGTTTTTT. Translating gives CASRERPNEKLFF.

The CDR3 DNA is TGTGCCAGCAGTGATGTACAGGGCCTTTCTGGAAACACCTTC. Protein product: CASSDVQGLSGNTF. This sequence joins TRBV2 and TRBJ1-2; the D gene is possibly TRBD1 (6 bases). The germline gives CDR1 SNHLY, CDR2 FYNNEI. This CDR3 is 14 amino acids long. Trimming removed 3 bases from V and 12 bases from J, with 20 bases in between.

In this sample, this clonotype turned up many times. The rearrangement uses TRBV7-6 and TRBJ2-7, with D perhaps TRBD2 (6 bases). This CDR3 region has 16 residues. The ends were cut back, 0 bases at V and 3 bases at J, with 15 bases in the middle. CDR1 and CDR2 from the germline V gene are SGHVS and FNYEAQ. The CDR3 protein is CASSLAYVAENYEQYF. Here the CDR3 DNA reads TGTGCCAGCAGCTTAGCGTATGTAGCGGAGAACTACGAGCAGTACTTC. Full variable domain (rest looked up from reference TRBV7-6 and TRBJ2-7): GAGVSQSPRYKVTKRGQDVALRCDPISGHVSLYWYRQALGQGPEFLTYFNYEAQQDKSGLPNDRFSAERPEGSISTLTIQRTEQRDSAMYRCASSLAYVAENYEQYFGPGTRLTVT.

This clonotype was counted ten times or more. The CDR3 DNA reads as TGTGCCAGCAGGGAACAGGGGTACACCGGGGAGCTGTTTTTT. Its translation: CASREQGYTGELFF. This chain joins TRBV6-5 and TRBJ2-2, with 7 bases that match TRBD1. CDR3 length equals 14 residues. The ends lost 6 bases at V and 3 bases at J; junction bases unmatched: 4. Germline V gives CDR1 MNHEY, CDR2 SVGAGI.

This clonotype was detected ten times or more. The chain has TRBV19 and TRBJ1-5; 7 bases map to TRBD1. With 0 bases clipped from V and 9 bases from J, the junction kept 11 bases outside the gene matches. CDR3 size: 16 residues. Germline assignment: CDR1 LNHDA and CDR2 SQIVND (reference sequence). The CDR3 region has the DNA TGTGCCAGTAGTATAGAACAGAGACAGGGCGGGCGGCCCCAGCATTTT. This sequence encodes CASSIEQRQGGRPQHF.

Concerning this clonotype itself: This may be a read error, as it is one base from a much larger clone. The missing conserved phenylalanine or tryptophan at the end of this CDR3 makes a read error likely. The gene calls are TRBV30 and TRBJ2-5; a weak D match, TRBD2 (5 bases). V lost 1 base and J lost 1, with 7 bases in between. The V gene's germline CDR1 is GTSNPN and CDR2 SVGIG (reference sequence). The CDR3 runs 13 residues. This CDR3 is CAWSAGLQETQYS. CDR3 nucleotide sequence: TGTGCCTGGAGTGCAGGACTCCAAGAGACCCAGTACTCC.

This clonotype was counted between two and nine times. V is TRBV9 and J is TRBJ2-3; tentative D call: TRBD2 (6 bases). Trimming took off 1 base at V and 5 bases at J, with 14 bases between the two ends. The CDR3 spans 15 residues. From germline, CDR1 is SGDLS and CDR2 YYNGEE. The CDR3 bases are TGTGCCAGCAGCGTAAGGGACTCTGAACTAGATACGCAGTATTTT. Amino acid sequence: CASSVRDSELDTQYF.

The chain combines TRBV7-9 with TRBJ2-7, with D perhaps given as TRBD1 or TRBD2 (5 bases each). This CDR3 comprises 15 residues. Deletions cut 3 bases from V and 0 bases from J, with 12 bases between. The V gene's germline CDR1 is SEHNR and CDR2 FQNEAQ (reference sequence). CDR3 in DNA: TGTGCCAGCAGCTTCGAGGGGCTCCTCTCCTACGAGCAGTACTTC. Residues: CASSFEGLLSYEQYF.

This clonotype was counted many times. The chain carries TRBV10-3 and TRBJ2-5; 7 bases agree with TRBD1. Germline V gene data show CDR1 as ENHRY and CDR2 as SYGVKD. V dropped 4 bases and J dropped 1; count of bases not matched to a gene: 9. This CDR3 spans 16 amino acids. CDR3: CAISGGWTGAQETQYF. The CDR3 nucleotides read TGTGCCATCAGTGGGGGATGGACAGGAGCCCAAGAGACCCAGTACTTC.

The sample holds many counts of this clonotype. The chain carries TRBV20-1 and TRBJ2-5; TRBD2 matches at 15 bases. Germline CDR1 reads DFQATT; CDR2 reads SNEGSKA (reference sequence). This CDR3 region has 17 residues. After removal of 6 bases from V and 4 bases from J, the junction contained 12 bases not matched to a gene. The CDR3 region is CSATIRTSGGVAETQYF. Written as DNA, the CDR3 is TGCAGTGCAACCATTCGGACTAGCGGGGGGGTAGCAGAGACCCAGTACTTC.

As DNA, the CDR3 is TGTGCCAGCAGTTATTACGGTGTAGGCACTGAAGCTTTCTTT. This sequence encodes CASSYYGVGTEAFF. The chain is built from TRBV6-5 and TRBJ1-1, with D unclear. CDR1 and CDR2 from the germline V gene are MNHEY and SVGAGI. The CDR3 has 14 amino acids. Deletions cut 3 bases from V and 4 bases from J, with 12 bases between.

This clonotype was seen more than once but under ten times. CDR3 protein: CASSLALSTYEQYF. Here the CDR3 DNA reads TGTGCCAGCAGCTTGGCTCTCTCTACCTACGAGCAGTACTTC. The chain couples TRBV5-6 to TRBJ2-7; D remains ambiguous. In germline, CDR1 is SGHDT, CDR2 YYEEEE. CDR3 length: 14 amino acids. V was clipped by 0 bases and J by 2 bases, with 9 bases between them.

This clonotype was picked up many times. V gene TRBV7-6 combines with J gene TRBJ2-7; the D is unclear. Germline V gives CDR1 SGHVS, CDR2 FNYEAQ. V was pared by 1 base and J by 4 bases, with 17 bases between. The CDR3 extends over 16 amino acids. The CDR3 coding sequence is TGTGCCAGCAGCTTAGGGTTGGCGGCAGACCTATACGAGCAGTACTTC. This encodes CASSLGLAADLYEQYF.

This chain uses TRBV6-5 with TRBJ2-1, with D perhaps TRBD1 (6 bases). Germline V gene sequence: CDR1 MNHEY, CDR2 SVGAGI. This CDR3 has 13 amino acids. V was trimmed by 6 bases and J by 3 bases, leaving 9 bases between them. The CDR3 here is CASSWGRYNEQFF. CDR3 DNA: TGTGCCAGCAGCTGGGGGCGCTACAATGAGCAGTTCTTC.

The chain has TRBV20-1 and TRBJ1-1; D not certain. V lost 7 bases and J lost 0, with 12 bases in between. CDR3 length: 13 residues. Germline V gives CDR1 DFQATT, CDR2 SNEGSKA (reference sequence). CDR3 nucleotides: TGCAGTGACGGGGTACAGCTGAACACTGAAGCTTTCTTT. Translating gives CSDGVQLNTEAFF.

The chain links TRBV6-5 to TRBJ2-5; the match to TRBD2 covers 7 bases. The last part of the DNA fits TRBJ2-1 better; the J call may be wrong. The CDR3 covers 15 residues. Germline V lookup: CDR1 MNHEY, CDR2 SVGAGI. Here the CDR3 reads CASSYEGLDSNEQFF. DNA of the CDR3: TGTGCCAGCAGTTACGAAGGACTAGACTCCAATGAGCAGTTCTTC.

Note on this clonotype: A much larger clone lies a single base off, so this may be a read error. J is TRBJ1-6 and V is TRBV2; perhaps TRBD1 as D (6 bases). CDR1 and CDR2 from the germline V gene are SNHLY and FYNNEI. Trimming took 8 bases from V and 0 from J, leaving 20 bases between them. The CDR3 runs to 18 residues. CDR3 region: CASGVGQTFSSYNSPLHF. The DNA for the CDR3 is TGTGCCAGCGGCGTAGGACAGACCTTTAGCTCCTATAATTCACCCCTCCACTTT.

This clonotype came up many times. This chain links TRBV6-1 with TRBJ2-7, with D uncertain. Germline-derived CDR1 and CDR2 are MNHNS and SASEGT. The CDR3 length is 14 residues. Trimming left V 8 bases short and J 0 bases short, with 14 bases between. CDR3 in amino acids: CASGVDAYSYEQYF. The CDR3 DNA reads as TGTGCCAGCGGGGTAGACGCTTACTCCTACGAGCAGTACTTC.

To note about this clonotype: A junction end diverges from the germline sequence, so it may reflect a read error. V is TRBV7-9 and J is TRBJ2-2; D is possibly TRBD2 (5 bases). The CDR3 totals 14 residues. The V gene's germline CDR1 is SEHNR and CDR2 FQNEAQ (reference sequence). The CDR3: CAGSSERLTGELFF. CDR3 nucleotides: TGTGCCGGCAGCTCGGAGCGGCTGACCGGGGAGCTGTTTTTT.

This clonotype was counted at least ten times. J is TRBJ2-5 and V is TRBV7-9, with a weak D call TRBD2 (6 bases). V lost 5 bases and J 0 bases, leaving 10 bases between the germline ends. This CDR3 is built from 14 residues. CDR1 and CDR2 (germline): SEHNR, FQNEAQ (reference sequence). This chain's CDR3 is CASSAREYQETQYF. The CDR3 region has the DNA TGTGCCAGCAGCGCCCGGGAGTACCAAGAGACCCAGTACTTC.

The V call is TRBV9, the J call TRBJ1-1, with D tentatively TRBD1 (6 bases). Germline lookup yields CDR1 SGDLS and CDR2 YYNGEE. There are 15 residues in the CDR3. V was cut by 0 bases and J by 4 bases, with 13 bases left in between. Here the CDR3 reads CASSVGGGRGTEAFF. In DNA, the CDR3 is TGTGCCAGCAGCGTAGGGGGGGGCAGAGGCACTGAAGCTTTCTTT.

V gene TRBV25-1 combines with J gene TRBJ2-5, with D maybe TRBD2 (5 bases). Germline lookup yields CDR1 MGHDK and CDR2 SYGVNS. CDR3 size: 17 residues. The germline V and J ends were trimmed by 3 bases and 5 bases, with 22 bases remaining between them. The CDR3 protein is CASSDFYGRGPGETQYF. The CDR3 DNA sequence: TGTGCCAGCAGTGATTTTTATGGGCGAGGCCCGGGGGAGACCCAGTACTTC.

The CDR3: CASSERQGDKSEAFF. The DNA for the CDR3 is TGTGCCAGTAGTGAAAGACAGGGGGATAAATCTGAAGCTTTCTTT. The J gene is TRBJ1-1, the V gene TRBV19; 9 positions agree with TRBD1. V shed 5 bases and J 6 bases; nucleotides not matched to a gene: 10. The V gene's germline CDR1 is LNHDA and CDR2 SQIVND (reference sequence). The CDR3 is made up of 15 amino acids.

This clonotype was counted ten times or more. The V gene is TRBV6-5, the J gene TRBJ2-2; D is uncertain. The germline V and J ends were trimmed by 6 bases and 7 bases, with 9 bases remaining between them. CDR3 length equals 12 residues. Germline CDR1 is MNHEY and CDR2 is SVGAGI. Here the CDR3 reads CASRAGGGELFF. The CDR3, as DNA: TGTGCCAGCAGGGCAGGCGGCGGGGAGCTGTTTTTT.

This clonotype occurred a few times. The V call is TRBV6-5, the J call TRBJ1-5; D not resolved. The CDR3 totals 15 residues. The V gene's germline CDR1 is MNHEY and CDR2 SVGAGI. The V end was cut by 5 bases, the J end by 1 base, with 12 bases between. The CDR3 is CASSENWVSNQPQHF. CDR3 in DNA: TGTGCCAGCAGTGAAAATTGGGTCAGCAATCAGCCCCAGCATTTT.

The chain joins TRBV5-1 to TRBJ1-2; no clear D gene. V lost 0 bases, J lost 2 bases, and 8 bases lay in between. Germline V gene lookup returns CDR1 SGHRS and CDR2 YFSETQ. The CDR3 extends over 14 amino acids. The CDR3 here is CASSLVLANYGYTF. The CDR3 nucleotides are TGCGCCAGCAGCTTGGTTTTAGCCAACTATGGCTACACCTTC.

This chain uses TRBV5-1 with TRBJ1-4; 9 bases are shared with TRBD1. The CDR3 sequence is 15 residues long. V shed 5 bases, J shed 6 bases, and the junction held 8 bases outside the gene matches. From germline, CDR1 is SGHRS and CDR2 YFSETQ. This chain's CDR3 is CASRLQGQGHEKLFF. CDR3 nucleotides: TGCGCCAGCAGGCTTCAGGGACAGGGACATGAAAAACTGTTTTTT. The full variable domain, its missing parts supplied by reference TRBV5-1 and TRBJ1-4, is KAGVTQTPRYLIKTRGQQVTLSCSPISGHRSVSWYQQTPGQGLQFLFEYFSETQRNKGNFPGRFSGRQFSNSRSEMNVSTLELGDSALYLCASRLQGQGHEKLFFGSGTQLSVL.